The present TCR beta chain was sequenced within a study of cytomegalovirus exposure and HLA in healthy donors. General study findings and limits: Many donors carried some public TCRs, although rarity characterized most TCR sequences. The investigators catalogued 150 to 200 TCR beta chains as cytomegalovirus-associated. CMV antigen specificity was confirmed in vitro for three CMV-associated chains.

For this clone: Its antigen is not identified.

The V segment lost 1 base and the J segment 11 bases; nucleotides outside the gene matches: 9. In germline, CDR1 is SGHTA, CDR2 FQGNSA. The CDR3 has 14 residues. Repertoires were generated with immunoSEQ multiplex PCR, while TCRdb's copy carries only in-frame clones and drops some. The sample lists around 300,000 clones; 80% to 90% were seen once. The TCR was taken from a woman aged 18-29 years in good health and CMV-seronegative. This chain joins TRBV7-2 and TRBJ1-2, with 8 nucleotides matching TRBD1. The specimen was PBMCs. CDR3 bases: TGTGCCAGCAGCTTAGGGCAGGGGGCGGGGATATACACCTTC. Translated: CASSLGQGAGIYTF.